The 17 T cell receptor beta chains below all came from one sample that was sequenced in a study of T-cell memory formation after mild COVID-19. TCRdb independently ran MiXCR on the 5' RACE reads; one entry per CDR3 protein. This table has roughly 500,000 distinct CDR3 sequences, just over 20% appearing once. Sequences were obtained from PBMCs or a T cell subset sorted from them (not recorded which). The source is an adult woman who had mild COVID-19 (a few samples of this study predate the infection). Cell type and time point are not known.

The table lists this clonotype with a few counts. The chain employs TRBV19 and TRBJ1-1; D not resolved. Trimming cost V 2 bases and J 1 base, with 8 bases left between them. The CDR3 covers 14 residues. Germline V CDR1 and CDR2: LNHDA, SQIVND (reference sequence). The CDR3 DNA reads TGTGCCAGTAGTATACAGGTCACGAACACTGAAGCTTTCTTT. Protein: CASSIQVTNTEAFF.

The chain carries TRBV19 and TRBJ1-6, with a possible D match to TRBD1 (5 bases). There are 18 residues in the CDR3. Trimming cost V 2 bases and J 7 bases, with 21 bases left between them. The germline CDR1 and CDR2 sequences are LNHDA and SQIVND (reference sequence). Here the CDR3 DNA reads TGTGCCAGTAGTATAAGTCCGACAGAGGACGCCGTCAATTCACCCCTCCACTTT. It is translated as CASSISPTEDAVNSPLHF.

This clonotype was picked up a small number of times. Here the CDR3 reads CAISRGSYEQYF. The CDR3 DNA follows: TGTGCCATCAGCCGGGGGTCCTACGAGCAGTACTTC. This chain connects TRBV10-3 to TRBJ2-7, with D perhaps matching TRBD2 (6 bases). Trimming removed 6 bases from V and 1 base from J, with 7 bases in between. Germline assignment: CDR1 ENHRY and CDR2 SYGVKD. This CDR3 comprises 12 residues.

The chain employs TRBV3-1 and TRBJ2-7, with a weak D call TRBD1 (5 bases). Trimming left V 1 base short and J 2 bases short, with 9 bases between. This CDR3 spans 14 amino acids. Germline values: CDR1 LGHDT, CDR2 YNNKEL (reference sequence). The CDR3 DNA sequence: TGTGCCAGCAGCCAAGTCCAAGGGGCCTACGAGCAGTACTTC. This codes for CASSQVQGAYEQYF.

The chain combines TRBV11-2 with TRBJ2-1; D might be TRBD1 or TRBD2, each matching 6 bases. In germline, CDR1 is SGHAT, CDR2 FQNNGV. Trimming cost V 3 bases and J 6 bases, with 18 bases left between them. This CDR3 contains 16 residues. The CDR3 bases are TGTGCCAGCAGCTTCTTTCTGGGGGGCCGAGTCAATGAGCAGTTCTTC. This gives the protein CASSFFLGGRVNEQFF.

V and J are TRBV24-1 and TRBJ2-1; TRBD2 matches 9 bases. CDR3 length: 16 residues. The trim removed 1 base at V and 8 bases at J, leaving 8 bases unmatched. The germline V gene encodes CDR1 KGHDR and CDR2 SFDVKD. As DNA, the CDR3 is TGTGCCACCAGTGATTTTTCGGGACTAGCACAGGATGAGCAGTTCTTC. Translating it yields CATSDFSGLAQDEQFF.

The chain joins TRBV29-1 to TRBJ2-2; no clear D gene. The CDR3 runs 12 residues. The germline V gene encodes CDR1 SQVTM and CDR2 ANQGSEA. DNA of the CDR3: TGCAGTTCCGGGTCCACCACCGGGGAGCTGTTTTTT. This sequence encodes CSSGSTTGELFF.

The chain joins TRBV6-7 to TRBJ2-3, with D tentatively TRBD1 (6 bases). TRBV6-7 is identified as an open reading frame with a role that is uncertain. V was cut by 9 bases and J by 0 bases, with 28 bases left in between. The CDR3 is 19 amino acids. Here the CDR3 reads CARTTGPETTTASTDTQYF. Here the CDR3 DNA reads TGTGCCAGGACAACAGGGCCCGAGACAACTACTGCTAGCACAGATACGCAGTATTTT.

The chain couples TRBV5-5 to TRBJ1-2; D unresolved. CDR3 size: 14 residues. Trimming took off 1 base at V and 1 base at J, with 8 bases between the two ends. CDR1 and CDR2 (germline): SGHKS, YYEKEE (reference sequence). CDR3 bases: TGTGCCAGCAGCTTGCTCAGAATTAACTATGGCTACACCTTC. Translated: CASSLLRINYGYTF.

This clonotype was detected a few times. The V and J genes are TRBV14 and TRBJ2-2; D not certain. Germline-derived CDR1 and CDR2 are SGHDN and FVKESK. The CDR3 spans 14 residues. Trimming stripped 1 base from V and 5 bases from J, with 8 bases between. The CDR3 DNA sequence: TGTGCCAGCAGCCAAGTTTCCGTGACCGGGGAGCTGTTTTTT. It translates to CASSQVSVTGELFF.

This chain uses TRBV13 with TRBJ2-1; no reliable D call. Trimming took off 1 base at V and 8 bases at J, with 15 bases between the two ends. The length of the CDR3 is 15 residues. CDR1 is PRHDT, CDR2 FYEKMQ, per germline (reference sequence). CDR3 amino acids: CASSLEGLGSHEQFF. The CDR3 DNA sequence: TGTGCCAGCAGCTTAGAGGGCCTGGGCAGCCATGAGCAGTTCTTC.

The rearrangement links TRBV4-3 to TRBJ2-1; D may match TRBD1 or TRBD2 (5 bases each). The germline CDR1 and CDR2 sequences are LGHNA and YSLEER. This CDR3 is built from 15 residues. Trimming took 4 bases from V and 7 from J, leaving 17 bases between them. The CDR3 bases are TGCGCCAGCAGCCCCGGGACGGGATTTTTGAATGAGCAGTTCTTC. Translated, it gives CASSPGTGFLNEQFF.

The chain couples TRBV12-3 or TRBV12-4 to TRBJ2-5; 11 bases are shared with TRBD2. The CDR3 contains 17 residues. The junction had 14 bases not matched to a gene; V was cut back by 8 bases and J by 3 bases. The CDR3 is CASATLGGLAVEETQYF. The DNA of the CDR3 is TGTGCCAGCGCGACCCTAGGGGGACTAGCGGTGGAAGAGACCCAGTACTTC.

Ten or more counts support this clonotype. The genes are TRBV29-1 and TRBJ2-5; TRBD1 is a possible D gene (5 bases). Germline V gene lookup returns CDR1 SQVTM and CDR2 ANQGSEA. There are 12 residues in the CDR3. V dropped 4 bases and J dropped 5 bases, with 11 bases sitting between them. The CDR3 DNA is TGCAGCGTTGCGGTCCCAGGGGAGACCCAGTACTTC. It is translated as CSVAVPGETQYF.

This sequence joins TRBV4-3 and TRBJ2-3, with TRBD2 matching over 7 bases. The CDR3 extends over 17 amino acids. Per the germline V gene, CDR1 is LGHNA and CDR2 is YSLEER. J lost 3 bases, V lost 4 bases, and 13 bases had no gene match. CDR3 sequence (DNA): TGCGCCAGCAGCCCAGAAGATTCGGGAGGTAGGACAGATACGCAGTATTTT. Its translation is CASSPEDSGGRTDTQYF.

The table lists this clonotype with a few counts. The chain has TRBV20-1 and TRBJ1-2, with a possible D match to TRBD1 (6 bases). There are 12 residues in the CDR3. Trimming stripped 0 bases from V and 7 bases from J, with 9 bases between. Germline CDR1 DFQATT, CDR2 SNEGSKA (reference sequence). CDR3 sequence (DNA): TGCAGTGCTAGAGATTACAGGGTTGGCTACACCTTC. It is translated as CSARDYRVGYTF.

The chain carries TRBV28 and TRBJ2-1, with D possibly matching TRBD2 (5 bases). The CDR3 spans 15 residues. The germline V and J ends were trimmed by 5 bases and 7 bases, with 18 bases remaining between them. The germline V gene has CDR1 MDHEN and CDR2 SYDVKM. CDR3 residues: CASSPLRASRNEQFF. The CDR3 region has the DNA TGTGCCAGCAGTCCCCTGAGGGCCTCTCGGAATGAGCAGTTCTTC.